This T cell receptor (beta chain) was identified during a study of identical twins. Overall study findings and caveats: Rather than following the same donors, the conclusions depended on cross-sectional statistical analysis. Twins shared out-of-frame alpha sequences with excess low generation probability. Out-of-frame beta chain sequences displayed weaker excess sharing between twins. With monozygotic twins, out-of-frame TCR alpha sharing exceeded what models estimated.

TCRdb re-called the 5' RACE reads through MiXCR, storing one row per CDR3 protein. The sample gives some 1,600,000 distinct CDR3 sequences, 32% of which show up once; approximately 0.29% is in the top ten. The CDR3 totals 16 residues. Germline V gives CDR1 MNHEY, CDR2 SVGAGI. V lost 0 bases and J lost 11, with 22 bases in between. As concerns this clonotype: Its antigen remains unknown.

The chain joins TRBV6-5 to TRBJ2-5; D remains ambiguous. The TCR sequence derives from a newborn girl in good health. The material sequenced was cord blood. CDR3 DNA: TGTGCCAGCAGTTACTCTGTTCTAAGAGCGTGGAATGAGCAGTACTTC. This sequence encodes CASSYSVLRAWNEQYF.